The 32 T cell receptor beta chains below were found in one sample sequenced in a study of shared clonotypes between healthy human individuals. Measured with immunoSEQ multiplex PCR; TCRdb has only the in-frame clones, and not every one. The table includes 950,000 to 1,100,000 clones, approximately 76% detected once. The sample was memory CD4+ T cells sorted from blood. Specified subset: CD45RA-negative fraction. The source of these receptors is a man aged 18 to 29 in good health.

The chain links TRBV7-2 to TRBJ1-2; D is unclear. Germline-derived CDR1 and CDR2 are SGHTA and FQGNSA. V shed 7 bases and J shed 8 bases, with 20 bases lying between them. This CDR3 has 14 amino acids. The CDR3, as DNA: TGTGCCAGCACCCCAAGGGCGGCGGTTGGGGGCTACACCTTC. Protein: CASTPRAAVGGYTF.

In this sample, this clone turned up once. The genes are TRBV2 and TRBJ2-1, with D perhaps TRBD2 (7 bases). CDR3 length equals 15 residues. V was pared by 7 bases and J by 10 bases, with 23 bases between. The germline V gene encodes CDR1 SNHLY and CDR2 FYNNEI. DNA for the CDR3: TGTGCCAGCAAGGCTCTGACGGGGGGCTCAGGAGAGCAGTTCTTC. Translation gives CASKALTGGSGEQFF.

The table lists this clone with a count of one. One base away lies a much larger clone, so this may be a sequencing read error. The same CDR3 arises from other DNA sequences in this sample as well. This chain connects TRBV7-3 to TRBJ1-5, with D hard to call. Germline loops: CDR1 SGHTA, CDR2 FQGTGA. V was clipped by 1 base and J by 0 bases, with 1 base between them. The CDR3 sequence is 13 residues long. This CDR3 is CASSLSSNQPQHF. CDR3 nucleotides: TGTGCCAGCAGCTTAAGTAGCAATCAGCCCCAGCATTTT.

This clone appeared once. V is TRBV7-9 and J is TRBJ2-2; maybe TRBD2 (6 bases). Trimming removed 5 bases at V and 6 bases at J, with 13 bases between. The CDR3 has 14 residues. Germline-derived CDR1 and CDR2 are SEHNR and FQNEAQ (reference sequence). The CDR3 protein is CASSRLGTSGELFF. The DNA of the CDR3 is TGTGCCAGCAGCCGCCTAGGGACTTCCGGGGAGCTGTTTTTT.

This clone was found once. The CDR3 DNA follows: TGCGCCAGTCGCCCCAACTTCGAAGGAATCAATAATGAAAAACTGTTTTTT. Its protein is CASRPNFEGINNEKLFF. The chain employs TRBV5-1 and TRBJ1-4, with D unresolved. Germline values: CDR1 SGHRS, CDR2 YFSETQ. The CDR3 is 17 residues long. Trimming removed 8 bases at V and 4 bases at J, with 24 bases between.

This clone was picked up a small number of times. This chain connects TRBV15 to TRBJ1-5; the D is unclear. Trimming shortened V by 0 bases and J by 10 bases, and 7 bases separated the two germline ends. The V gene's germline CDR1 is LNHNV and CDR2 YYDKDF (reference sequence). This CDR3 has 12 amino acids. DNA of the CDR3: TGTGCCACCAGCAGAGATTTTGACCCCCAGCATTTT. This translates into CATSRDFDPQHF. Based on the CDR3 plus reference TRBV15 and TRBJ1-5, the full variable domain is DAMVIQNPRYQVTQFGKPVTLSCSQTLNHNVMYWYQQKSSQAPKLLFHYYDKDFNNEADTPDNFQSRRPNTSFCFLDIRSPGLGDTAMYLCATSRDFDPQHFGDGTRLSIL.

This clone occurred a few times. A much bigger clone sits one base away, suggesting this may be a read error. The V and J genes are TRBV6-1 and TRBJ2-6; D gene ambiguous. The CDR3 spans 13 residues. The V gene's germline CDR1 is MNHNS and CDR2 SASEGT. V was cut by 3 bases and J by 0 bases, with 0 bases left in between. CDR3 protein: CASSDSGANVLTF. The CDR3 DNA reads as TGTGCCAGCAGTGACTCTGGGGCCAACGTCCTGACTTTC.

This clone was seen a single time. The chain joins TRBV5-1 to TRBJ2-1; 14 bases line up with TRBD2. Trimming removed 3 bases from V and 8 bases from J; junction bases left unmatched: 1. Germline V gene lookup returns CDR1 SGHRS and CDR2 YFSETQ. The CDR3 totals 14 residues. CDR3 sequence: CASSWGLAGDEQFF. Here the CDR3 DNA reads TGCGCCAGCAGCTGGGGACTAGCGGGAGATGAGCAGTTCTTC.

This clone has just a few counts. The chain combines TRBV15 with TRBJ2-5; D gene ambiguous. V lost 11 bases and J lost 0, with 13 bases in between. The CDR3 runs to 13 residues. The germline V gene encodes CDR1 LNHNV and CDR2 YYDKDF (reference sequence). CDR3: CASSTSYQETQYF. DNA of the CDR3: TGTGCCTCCTCGACATCATACCAAGAGACCCAGTACTTC.

Concerning this clone: Given a far larger clone just one base away, this is likely a sequencing read error. In the same sample, other DNA sequences code for this CDR3. The gene calls are TRBV20-1 and TRBJ1-2; unclear D gene. The CDR3 extends over 11 amino acids. CDR1 and CDR2 (germline): DFQATT, SNEGSKA (reference sequence). Trimming stripped 1 base from V and 4 bases from J, with 4 bases between. This CDR3 is CSARGGYGYTF. In DNA form, the CDR3 reads TGCAGTGCTAGAGGGGGCTATGGCTACACCTTC.

The chain combines TRBV28 with TRBJ1-4, with 9 positions matching TRBD1. Germline V gives CDR1 MDHEN, CDR2 SYDVKM. V was clipped by 5 bases and J by 8 bases; unmatched bases: 12. This CDR3 has 16 residues. The CDR3 region is CASSPPGQGRREKLFF. The CDR3, as DNA: TGTGCCAGCAGTCCACCGGGACAGGGTCGACGAGAAAAACTGTTTTTT.

CDR3 sequence: CASSVGSTGHPYEQYF. The CDR3 coding sequence is TGTGCCAGCAGCGTTGGAAGTACAGGACACCCCTACGAGCAGTACTTC. The chain uses TRBV9 and TRBJ2-7, with a tentative D call TRBD1 (5 bases). V lost 2 bases to trimming and J lost 2 bases, with 17 bases between them. Germline values: CDR1 SGDLS, CDR2 YYNGEE. The CDR3 runs 16 residues.

The V gene is TRBV28, the J gene TRBJ1-5, with 9 nucleotides matching TRBD1. Per germline, CDR1 MDHEN and CDR2 SYDVKM. The CDR3 sequence is 15 residues long. The V segment lost 2 bases and the J segment 5 bases; nucleotides outside the gene matches: 4. CDR3 protein: CASSLTGGGHQPQHF. The CDR3 DNA sequence: TGTGCCAGCAGTTTAACAGGGGGCGGTCATCAGCCCCAGCATTTT.

The chain carries TRBV4-1 and TRBJ1-3; D gene ambiguous. The CDR3 sequence is 15 residues long. Trimming took 0 bases from V and 4 from J, leaving 10 bases between them. In germline, CDR1 is MGHRA, CDR2 YSYEKL. CDR3 nucleotides: TGCGCCAGCAGCCAAGATGCAGTGGGAGGAAACACCATATATTTT. Its translation is CASSQDAVGGNTIYF.

V is TRBV6-1 and J is TRBJ1-6, with unresolved D. V gave up 4 bases and J gave up 7 bases, with 8 bases separating them. This CDR3 contains 13 residues. The germline V gene encodes CDR1 MNHNS and CDR2 SASEGT. The CDR3 region is CASSATPNSPLHF. CDR3 coding DNA: TGTGCCAGCAGTGCTACCCCCAATTCACCCCTCCACTTT.

This clone was seen once. J is TRBJ2-1 and V is TRBV7-9; 7 bases align to TRBD2. Germline values: CDR1 SEHNR, CDR2 FQNEAQ (reference sequence). The CDR3 covers 16 residues. V trimming: 3 bases; J trimming: 1 base; junction bases outside the gene matches: 6. The CDR3 is CASSFPAGVSYNEQFF. CDR3 in DNA: TGTGCCAGCAGCTTCCCTGCGGGAGTATCCTACAATGAGCAGTTCTTC.

The chain couples TRBV5-1 to TRBJ2-5; D gene unclear. The assigned J gene may be wrong: the sequence end matches TRBJ2-7 better. The CDR3 has 15 amino acids. Germline assignment: CDR1 SGHRS and CDR2 YFSETQ. CDR3 bases: TGCGCCAGCAGCACCGGGCCTCCGCCTACCTACGAGCAGTACTTC. It translates to CASSTGPPPTYEQYF.

This clone appeared a single time. Other DNA sequences of this sample code for an identical CDR3. CDR3 in amino acids: CASSLTSTGTGELFF. CDR3 in DNA: TGTGCCAGCAGCTTGACTAGTACGGGCACCGGGGAGCTGTTTTTT. This chain joins TRBV7-9 and TRBJ2-2; a weak D match, TRBD2 (6 bases). The CDR3 consists of 15 residues. V lost 3 bases to trimming and J lost 4 bases, with 12 bases between them. CDR1 and CDR2 (germline): SEHNR, FQNEAQ (reference sequence).

The CDR3 is CASRGQTGKAYEQFF. CDR3 bases: TGTGCCAGCAGGGGCCAGACAGGGAAGGCTTATGAGCAGTTCTTC. The rearrangement joins TRBV6-5 to TRBJ2-1; 7 nucleotides line up with TRBD1. The CDR3 sequence is 15 residues long. The ends lost 6 bases at V and 8 bases at J; junction bases unmatched: 13. CDR1 and CDR2 from the germline V gene are MNHEY and SVGAGI.

This chain connects TRBV5-1 to TRBJ2-2; TRBD2 matches at 9 bases. The trim removed 2 bases at V and 8 bases at J, leaving 10 bases unmatched. There are 16 residues in the CDR3. Germline CDR1 and CDR2: SGHRS and YFSETQ. This CDR3 is CASSFRALAGSGELFF. CDR3 coding DNA: TGCGCCAGCAGCTTCCGGGCCCTAGCGGGGTCGGGGGAGCTGTTTTTT. The full variable domain, completed using reference TRBV5-1 and TRBJ2-2, is KAGVTQTPRYLIKTRGQQVTLSCSPISGHRSVSWYQQTPGQGLQFLFEYFSETQRNKGNFPGRFSGRQFSNSRSEMNVSTLELGDSALYLCASSFRALAGSGELFFGEGSRLTVL.

This chain connects TRBV5-6 to TRBJ1-4, with unresolved D. Deletions cut 1 base from V and 4 bases from J, with 23 bases between. Germline CDR1 reads SGHDT; CDR2 reads YYEEEE. The CDR3 has 19 amino acids. DNA for the CDR3: TGTGCCAGCAGCTTGCGACGGACCGGCAACCTAGTAAATAATGAAAAACTGTTTTTT. Its protein product is CASSLRRTGNLVNNEKLFF.

The rearrangement links TRBV6-5 to TRBJ2-3; the D is unclear. Trimming stripped 6 bases from V and 2 bases from J, with 15 bases between. The germline gives CDR1 MNHEY, CDR2 SVGAGI. The CDR3 sequence is 15 residues long. In nucleotides, the CDR3 is TGTGCCAGCAGCCAATTCCTAGGTGACACAGATACGCAGTATTTT. This sequence encodes CASSQFLGDTDTQYF.

The rearrangement links TRBV10-3 to TRBJ1-2, with 9 bases aligning to TRBD1. Germline V gives CDR1 ENHRY, CDR2 SYGVKD. CDR3 length equals 14 residues. V dropped 10 bases and J dropped 2; count of bases not matched to a gene: 8. The CDR3 nucleotides are TGTGCCACGAACAGGGACAGGGCAAACTATGGCTACACCTTC. The encoded protein is CATNRDRANYGYTF.

This clone has just a few counts. This chain joins TRBV5-1 and TRBJ2-1; 14 positions match TRBD2. With 4 bases clipped from V and 4 bases from J, the junction kept 13 bases outside the gene matches. Germline CDR1 reads SGHRS; CDR2 reads YFSETQ. This CDR3 contains 19 residues. CDR3 loop: CASSGRLAGGPIGYNEQFF. The CDR3 region has the DNA TGCGCCAGCAGCGGGCGACTAGCGGGAGGGCCGATAGGATACAATGAGCAGTTCTTC. Supplemented by reference TRBV5-1 and TRBJ2-1, the full variable domain reads KAGVTQTPRYLIKTRGQQVTLSCSPISGHRSVSWYQQTPGQGLQFLFEYFSETQRNKGNFPGRFSGRQFSNSRSEMNVSTLELGDSALYLCASSGRLAGGPIGYNEQFFGPGTRLTVL.

The J gene is TRBJ1-4, the V gene TRBV5-1; 11 positions match TRBD1. The CDR3 spans 17 residues. Germline values: CDR1 SGHRS, CDR2 YFSETQ. With V trimmed by 4 bases and J by 6 bases, 11 bases remained unmatched. CDR3 sequence reads: CASSPEGTGGADEKLFF. In DNA form, the CDR3 reads TGCGCCAGCAGCCCCGAGGGGACAGGGGGTGCGGATGAAAAACTGTTTTTT.

V usage is TRBV28 and J usage is TRBJ1-2, with unresolved D. Germline CDR1 and CDR2: MDHEN and SYDVKM. V shed 4 bases and J shed 5 bases, with 5 bases lying between them. This CDR3 comprises 11 residues. CDR3: CASSYAYGYTF. CDR3 nucleotides: TGTGCCAGCAGTTACGCTTATGGCTACACCTTC.

In its sample, this clone was seen a few times. The chain uses TRBV6-1 and TRBJ2-1, with D tentatively TRBD1 (6 bases). The germline gives CDR1 MNHNS, CDR2 SASEGT. The CDR3 extends over 12 amino acids. Trimming pared 4 bases from V and 15 bases from J, leaving 16 bases between. The chain's CDR3 is CASSGDTQGRFF. As DNA, the CDR3 is TGTGCCAGCAGTGGGGACACACAGGGTCGGTTCTTC.

V gene TRBV28 combines with J gene TRBJ2-7, with D uncertain. Germline CDR1 reads MDHEN; CDR2 reads SYDVKM. The CDR3 loop spans 14 amino acids. V was pared by 5 bases and J by 2 bases, with 13 bases between. Here the CDR3 DNA reads TGTGCCAGCAGTCCCCCGGAAACCCCCTACGAGCAGTACTTC. Its protein product is CASSPPETPYEQYF.

This clone has just a few counts. The chain joins TRBV30 to TRBJ1-6, with TRBD1 matching 8 bases. V trimming: 7 bases; J trimming: 15 bases; junction bases outside the gene matches: 11. The CDR3 runs to 12 residues. Germline lookup yields CDR1 GTSNPN and CDR2 SVGIG (reference sequence). The CDR3 coding sequence is TGTGCCTTCAGGACAGGGCAGACTGACCTCCACTTT. It is translated as CAFRTGQTDLHF.

J is TRBJ2-7 and V is TRBV25-1, with 7 bases matching TRBD1. The CDR3 spans 14 residues. CDR1 is MGHDK and CDR2 is SYGVNS in the germline V gene. Germline trimming cut 1 base from V and 2 bases from J; bases unmatched to any gene: 2. CDR3 sequence: CASSESGQAYEQYF. The DNA for the CDR3 is TGTGCCAGCAGTGAATCAGGACAGGCCTACGAGCAGTACTTC.

The gene calls are TRBV11-2 and TRBJ1-2; D is unclear. This CDR3 is 15 amino acids long. V lost 0 bases and J lost 2, with 10 bases in between. Germline CDR1 reads SGHAT; CDR2 reads FQNNGV. The CDR3: CASSLEEGPNYGYTF. In DNA form, the CDR3 reads TGTGCCAGCAGCTTAGAAGAAGGGCCCAACTATGGCTACACCTTC.

The rearrangement uses TRBV6-6 and TRBJ2-7; D perhaps matches TRBD2 (6 bases). The CDR3 is 13 residues long. The V end was cut by 8 bases, the J end by 0 bases, with 11 bases between. Looked up from germline, CDR1 is MNHNY and CDR2 is SVGAGI (reference sequence). The CDR3 DNA reads as TGTGCCAGCCGGCTCGGGGGCTCCTACGAGCAGTACTTC. Protein product: CASRLGGSYEQYF.